The sequence of this T cell receptor beta chain was determined in a study of blood T cell repertoires in COVID-19. On the study more broadly: Whether acute or convalescent, the COVID-19 samples came from the United States, Italy and Spain. Sources were T cells, B-cell-depleted T cells, or PBMCs; the material itself was cDNA or gDNA.

The CDR3 consists of 15 residues. In germline, CDR1 is SGHNT, CDR2 YYREEE (reference sequence). V lost 1 base, J lost 5 bases, and 15 bases lay in between. The table came from immunoSEQ multiplex PCR; TCRdb's copy has only in-frame clones and leaves some out. Found here are about 260,000 clones, 80% to 90% of them singletons; the top ten hold 3.7%. The origin of this receptor is a woman between 35 and 50 years old with acute or convalescent COVID-19. The sample consisted of peripheral blood. The gene calls are TRBV5-4 and TRBJ1-1; tentatively, D is TRBD1 (6 bases). CDR3 sequence reads: CASSLPQGPGTEAFF. The CDR3 DNA reads TGTGCCAGCAGCTTGCCGCAGGGGCCCGGGACTGAAGCTTTCTTT. The complete variable domain, with remaining parts taken from reference TRBV5-4 and TRBJ1-1, reads ETGVTQSPTHLIKTRGQQVTLRCSSQSGHNTVSWYQQALGQGPQFIFQYYREEENGRGNFPPRFSGLQFPNYSSELNVNALELDDSALYLCASSLPQGPGTEAFFGQGTRLTVV.